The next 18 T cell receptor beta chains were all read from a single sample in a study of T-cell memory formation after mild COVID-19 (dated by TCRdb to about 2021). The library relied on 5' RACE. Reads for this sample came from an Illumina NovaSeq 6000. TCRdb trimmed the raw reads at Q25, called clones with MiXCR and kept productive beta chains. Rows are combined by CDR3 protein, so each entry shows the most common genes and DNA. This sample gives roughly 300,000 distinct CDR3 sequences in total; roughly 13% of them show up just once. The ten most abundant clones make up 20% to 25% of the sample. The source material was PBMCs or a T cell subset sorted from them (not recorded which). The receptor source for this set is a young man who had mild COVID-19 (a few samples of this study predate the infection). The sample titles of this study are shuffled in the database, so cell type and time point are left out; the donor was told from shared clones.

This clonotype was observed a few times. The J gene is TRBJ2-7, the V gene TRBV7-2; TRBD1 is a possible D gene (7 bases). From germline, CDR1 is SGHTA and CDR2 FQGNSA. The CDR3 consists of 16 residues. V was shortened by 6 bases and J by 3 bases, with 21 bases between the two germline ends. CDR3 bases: TGTGCCAGCAGTCCAGGGGCGGGACAGAGAGTCTACGAGCAGTACTTC. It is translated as CASSPGAGQRVYEQYF.

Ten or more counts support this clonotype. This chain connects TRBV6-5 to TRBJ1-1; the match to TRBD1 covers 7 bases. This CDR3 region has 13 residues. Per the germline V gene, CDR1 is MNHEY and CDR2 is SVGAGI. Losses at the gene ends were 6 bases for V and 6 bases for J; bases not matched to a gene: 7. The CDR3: CASRTGIPPEAFF. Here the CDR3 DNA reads TGTGCCAGCAGGACAGGGATCCCTCCTGAAGCTTTCTTT.

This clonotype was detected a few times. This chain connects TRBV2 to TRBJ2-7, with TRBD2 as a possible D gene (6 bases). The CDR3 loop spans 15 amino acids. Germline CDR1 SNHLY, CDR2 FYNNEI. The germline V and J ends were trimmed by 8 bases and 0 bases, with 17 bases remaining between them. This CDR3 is CASREGLPSSYEQYV. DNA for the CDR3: TGTGCCAGCCGAGAGGGACTCCCCAGCTCCTACGAGCAGTACGTC.

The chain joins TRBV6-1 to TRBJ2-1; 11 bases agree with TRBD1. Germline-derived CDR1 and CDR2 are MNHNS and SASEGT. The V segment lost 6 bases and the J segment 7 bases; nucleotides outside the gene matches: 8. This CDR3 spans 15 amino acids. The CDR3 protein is CASSGRDRGGNEQFF. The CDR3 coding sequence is TGTGCCAGCAGCGGCCGGGACAGGGGGGGAAATGAGCAGTTCTTC.

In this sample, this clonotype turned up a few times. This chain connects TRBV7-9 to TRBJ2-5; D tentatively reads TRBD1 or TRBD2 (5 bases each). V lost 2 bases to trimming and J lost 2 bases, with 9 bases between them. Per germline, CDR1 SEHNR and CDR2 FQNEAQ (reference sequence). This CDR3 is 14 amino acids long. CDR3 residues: CASSLLGVQETQYF. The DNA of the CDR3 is TGTGCCAGCAGCTTACTGGGGGTTCAAGAGACCCAGTACTTC.

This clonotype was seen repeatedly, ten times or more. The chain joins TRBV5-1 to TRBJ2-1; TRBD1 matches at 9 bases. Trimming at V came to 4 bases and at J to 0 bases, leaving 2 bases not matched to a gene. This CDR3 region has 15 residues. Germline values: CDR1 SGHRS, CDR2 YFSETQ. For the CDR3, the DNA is TGCGCCAGCAGCACGGGACAGGGCTCCTACAATGAGCAGTTCTTC. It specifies CASSTGQGSYNEQFF. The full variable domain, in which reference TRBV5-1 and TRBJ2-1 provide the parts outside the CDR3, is KAGVTQTPRYLIKTRGQQVTLSCSPISGHRSVSWYQQTPGQGLQFLFEYFSETQRNKGNFPGRFSGRQFSNSRSEMNVSTLELGDSALYLCASSTGQGSYNEQFFGPGTRLTVL.

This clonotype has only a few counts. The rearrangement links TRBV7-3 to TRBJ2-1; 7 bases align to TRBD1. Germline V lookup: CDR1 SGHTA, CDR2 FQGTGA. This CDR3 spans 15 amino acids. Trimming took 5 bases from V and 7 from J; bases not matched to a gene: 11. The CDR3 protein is CASSTAPGQSNEQFF. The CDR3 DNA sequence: TGTGCCAGCAGCACCGCACCGGGACAGTCTAATGAGCAGTTCTTC.

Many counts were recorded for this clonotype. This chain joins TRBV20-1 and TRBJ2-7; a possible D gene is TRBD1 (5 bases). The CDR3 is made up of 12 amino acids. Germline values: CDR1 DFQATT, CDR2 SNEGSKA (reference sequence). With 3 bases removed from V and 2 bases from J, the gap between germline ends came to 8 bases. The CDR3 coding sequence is TGCAGTGCTAGGACAGCTGCCTACGAGCAGTACTTC. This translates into CSARTAAYEQYF.

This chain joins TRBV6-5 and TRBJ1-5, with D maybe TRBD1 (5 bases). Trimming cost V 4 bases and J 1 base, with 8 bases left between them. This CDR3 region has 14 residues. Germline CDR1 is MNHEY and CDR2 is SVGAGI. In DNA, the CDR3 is TGTGCCAGCAGTTGGGGGGGAAGCAATCAGCCCCAGCATTTT. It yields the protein CASSWGGSNQPQHF.

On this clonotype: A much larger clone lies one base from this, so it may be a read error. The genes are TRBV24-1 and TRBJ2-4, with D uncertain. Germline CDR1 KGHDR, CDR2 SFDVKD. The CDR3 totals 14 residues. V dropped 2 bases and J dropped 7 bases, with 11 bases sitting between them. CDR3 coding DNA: TGTGCCACCAGTGATTCGACGGGCAGTAACATTCAGTACTTC. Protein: CATSDSTGSNIQYF.

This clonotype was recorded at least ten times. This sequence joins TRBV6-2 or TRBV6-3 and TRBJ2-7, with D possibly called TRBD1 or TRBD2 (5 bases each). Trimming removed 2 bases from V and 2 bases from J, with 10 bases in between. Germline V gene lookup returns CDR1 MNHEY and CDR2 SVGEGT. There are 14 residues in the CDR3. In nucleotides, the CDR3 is TGTGCCAGCAGTTACGGGACGACTACCTACGAGCAGTACGTC. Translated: CASSYGTTTYEQYV.

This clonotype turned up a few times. CDR3 loop: CASSQLLGGRTDTQYF. As DNA, the CDR3 is TGTGCCAGCAGCCAATTGCTGGGAGGACGCACAGATACGCAGTATTTT. The chain is built from TRBV3-1 and TRBJ2-3, with TRBD2 as a possible D gene (6 bases). V was trimmed by 2 bases and J by 1 base, leaving 13 bases between them. CDR1 is LGHDT, CDR2 YNNKEL, per germline (reference sequence). The CDR3 spans 16 residues.

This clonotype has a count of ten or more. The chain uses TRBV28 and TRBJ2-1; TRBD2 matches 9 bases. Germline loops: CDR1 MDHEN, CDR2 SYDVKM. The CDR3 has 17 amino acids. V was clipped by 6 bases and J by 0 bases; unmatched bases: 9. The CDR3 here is CASRRMSGGRSYNEQFF. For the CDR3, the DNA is TGTGCCAGCAGGCGGATGAGCGGGGGGCGCTCCTACAATGAGCAGTTCTTC.

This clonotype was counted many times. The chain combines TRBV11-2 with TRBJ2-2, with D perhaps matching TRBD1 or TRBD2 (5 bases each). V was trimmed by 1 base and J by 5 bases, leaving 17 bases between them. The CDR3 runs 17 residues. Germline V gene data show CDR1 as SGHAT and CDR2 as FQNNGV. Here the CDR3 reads CASSLGPGQGWTGELFF. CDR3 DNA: TGTGCCAGCAGCTTAGGGCCGGGGCAGGGCTGGACCGGGGAGCTGTTTTTT.

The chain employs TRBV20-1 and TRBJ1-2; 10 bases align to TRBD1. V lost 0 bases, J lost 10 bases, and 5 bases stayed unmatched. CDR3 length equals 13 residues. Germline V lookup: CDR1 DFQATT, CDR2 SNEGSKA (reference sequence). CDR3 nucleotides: TGCAGTGCTAGAGACCGGGACAGGGGCCTCTACACCTTC. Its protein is CSARDRDRGLYTF.

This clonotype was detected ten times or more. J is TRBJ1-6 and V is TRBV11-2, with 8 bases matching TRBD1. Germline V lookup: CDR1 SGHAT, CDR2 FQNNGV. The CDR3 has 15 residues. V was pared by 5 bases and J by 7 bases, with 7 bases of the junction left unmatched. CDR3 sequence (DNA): TGTGCCAGCAGCAGACAGGGGCCTACCAATTCACCCCTCCACTTT. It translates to CASSRQGPTNSPLHF. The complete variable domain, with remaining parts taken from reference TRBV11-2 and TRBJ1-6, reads EAGVAQSPRYKIIEKRQSVAFWCNPISGHATLYWYQQILGQGPKLLIQFQNNGVVDDSQLPKDRFSAERLKGVDSTLKIQPAKLEDSAVYLCASSRQGPTNSPLHFGNGTRLTVT.

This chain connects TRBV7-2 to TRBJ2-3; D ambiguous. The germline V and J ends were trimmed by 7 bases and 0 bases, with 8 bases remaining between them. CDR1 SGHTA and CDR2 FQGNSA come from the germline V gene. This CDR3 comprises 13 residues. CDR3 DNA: TGTGCCAGCACCCTTTGGAGCACAGATACGCAGTATTTT. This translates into CASTLWSTDTQYF.

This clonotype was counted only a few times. The CDR3 DNA sequence: TGTGCCAGCAGCCCCGGGGGCGGGCACACTGAAGCTTTCTTT. It specifies CASSPGGGHTEAFF. This chain uses TRBV7-9 with TRBJ1-1; TRBD1 is a possible D gene (6 bases). The CDR3 length is 14 residues. The V end lost 5 bases, the J end lost 3 bases, and 13 bases lay between the germline ends. Germline V CDR1 and CDR2: SEHNR, FQNEAQ (reference sequence). The full variable domain, completed using reference TRBV7-9 and TRBJ1-1, is DTGVSQNPRHKITKRGQNVTFRCDPISEHNRLYWYRQTLGQGPEFLTYFQNEAQLEKSRLLSDRFSAERPKGSFSTLEIQRTEQGDSAMYLCASSPGGGHTEAFFGQGTRLTVV.